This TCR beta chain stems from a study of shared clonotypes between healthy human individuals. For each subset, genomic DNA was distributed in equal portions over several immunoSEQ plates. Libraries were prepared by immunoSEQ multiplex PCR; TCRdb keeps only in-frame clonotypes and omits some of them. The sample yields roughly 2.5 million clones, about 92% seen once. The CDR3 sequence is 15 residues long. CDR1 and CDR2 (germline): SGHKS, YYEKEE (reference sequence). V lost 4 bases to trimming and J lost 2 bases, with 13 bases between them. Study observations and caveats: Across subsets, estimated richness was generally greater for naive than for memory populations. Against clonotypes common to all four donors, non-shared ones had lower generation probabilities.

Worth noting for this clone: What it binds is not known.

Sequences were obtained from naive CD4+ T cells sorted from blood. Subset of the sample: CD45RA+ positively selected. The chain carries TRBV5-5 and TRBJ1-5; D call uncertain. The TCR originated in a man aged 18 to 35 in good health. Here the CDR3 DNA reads TGTGCCAGCAGCCGGACGGGTAACGGCAATCAGCCCCAGCATTTT. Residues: CASSRTGNGNQPQHF.